A single sample gave rise to the 16 T cell receptor beta chains below, sequenced in a study of blood T cell repertoires in COVID-19. The table came from immunoSEQ multiplex PCR; TCRdb's copy has only in-frame clones and leaves some out. The profile shows more than 60,000 clones, 75% to 95% of them singletons. The material sequenced was peripheral blood. The receptor source for this set is a human donor in a cohort sampled during active COVID-19.

The V and J genes are TRBV3-1 (or the pseudogene TRBV3-2) and TRBJ1-4, with D uncertain. The CDR3 is 13 residues long. CDR1 LGHDT and CDR2 YNNKEL come from the germline V gene (reference sequence). V lost 1 base and J lost 8, with 8 bases in between. CDR3 coding DNA: TGTGCCAGCAGCCAAGGAGAGGCGGAAAAACTGTTTTTT. This encodes CASSQGEAEKLFF.

V is TRBV15 and J is TRBJ2-1; the match to TRBD2 covers 10 bases. This CDR3 region has 17 residues. Germline values: CDR1 LNHNV, CDR2 YYDKDF (reference sequence). V lost 4 bases and J lost 6; bases outside the gene matches: 12. The CDR3 coding sequence is TGTGCCACCAGCAAGGCTTGGAGCGGGGGGGCCTCCAATGAGCAGTTCTTC. Its protein product is CATSKAWSGGASNEQFF. Full variable domain (outside the CDR3, taken from reference TRBV15 and TRBJ2-1): DAMVIQNPRYQVTQFGKPVTLSCSQTLNHNVMYWYQQKSSQAPKLLFHYYDKDFNNEADTPDNFQSRRPNTSFCFLDIRSPGLGDTAMYLCATSKAWSGGASNEQFFGPGTRLTVL.

This chain connects TRBV29-1 to TRBJ1-1; TRBD1 aligns across 7 bases. CDR1 SQVTM and CDR2 ANQGSEA come from the germline V gene. The CDR3 contains 18 residues. J gave up 0 bases and V 8 bases, and 21 bases lay outside the gene matches. The DNA for the CDR3 is TGCAGCTACAGGGGAAGGTTTGATAGAGCTGCCATGAACACTGAAGCTTTCTTT. Translating it yields CSYRGRFDRAAMNTEAFF.

The CDR3 spells CASSRDREGQPQHF. For the CDR3, the DNA is TGTGCCAGCTCAAGGGACAGGGAGGGTCAGCCCCAGCATTTT. The chain recombines TRBV18 with TRBJ1-5; 9 bases map to TRBD1. Germline CDR1 KGHSH, CDR2 LQKENI. Germline trimming cut 5 bases from V and 6 bases from J; bases unmatched to any gene: 5. CDR3 length: 14 amino acids.

This chain uses TRBV30 with TRBJ2-3; a possible D gene is TRBD2 (5 bases). The CDR3 loop spans 15 amino acids. The germline V gene has CDR1 GTSNPN and CDR2 SVGIG (reference sequence). V was pared by 4 bases and J by 6 bases, with 20 bases between. CDR3 DNA: TGTGCCTGGACCGCCCACAGCGGCCCTAGGGATACGCAGTATTTT. It specifies CAWTAHSGPRDTQYF.

The gene calls are TRBV28 and TRBJ2-7, with D perhaps matching TRBD1 (5 bases). Germline lookup yields CDR1 MDHEN and CDR2 SYDVKM. The CDR3 extends over 15 amino acids. Trimming pared 3 bases from V and 6 bases from J, leaving 18 bases between. The DNA of the CDR3 is TGTGCCAGCAGTTTTGAATGGGGTCGTCAGGGCGAGCAGTACTTC. Its protein is CASSFEWGRQGEQYF.

The V and J genes are TRBV5-5 and TRBJ1-5; tentative D call: TRBD1 (5 bases). V shed 4 bases and J shed 6 bases, with 14 bases lying between them. Germline V gives CDR1 SGHKS, CDR2 YYEKEE (reference sequence). The CDR3 spans 14 residues. CDR3 protein: CASSPGGNSQPQHF. In nucleotides, the CDR3 is TGTGCCAGCAGCCCGGGGGGGAACAGTCAGCCCCAGCATTTT. The full variable domain, with the rest looked up from reference TRBV5-5 and TRBJ1-5, is DAGVTQSPTHLIKTRGQQVTLRCSPISGHKSVSWYQQVLGQGPQFIFQYYEKEERGRGNFPDRFSARQFPNYSSELNVNALLLGDSALYLCASSPGGNSQPQHFGDGTRLSIL.

The rearrangement joins TRBV24-1 to TRBJ1-5; 7 bases match TRBD1. The CDR3 sequence is 14 residues long. Germline V CDR1 and CDR2: KGHDR, SFDVKD. V was pared by 1 base and J by 6 bases, with 2 bases of the junction left unmatched. Here the CDR3 reads CATSDFRDSQPQHF. The CDR3 DNA sequence: TGTGCCACCAGTGATTTCCGGGACAGTCAGCCCCAGCATTTT.

The chain recombines TRBV19 with TRBJ2-3; 9 bases map to TRBD1. Unmatched junction bases numbered 15, after V lost 5 bases and J lost 6 bases. Germline V gives CDR1 LNHDA, CDR2 SQIVND (reference sequence). CDR3 length: 17 amino acids. The CDR3 nucleotides are TGTGCCAGTAGTGCAGGGGGACAGGGATTATTAATTGATACGCAGTATTTT. It codes for CASSAGGQGLLIDTQYF.

On this clone itself: A junction end diverges from the germline sequence, so it may reflect a read error. The chain has TRBV5-4 and TRBJ2-5, with D unresolved. Germline assignment: CDR1 SGHNT and CDR2 YYREEE (reference sequence). The CDR3 is 12 residues long. The CDR3 DNA reads as TGTGCCAGCAGCTCAGCTATAGAGGCCCAGTACTTC. As protein: CASSSAIEAQYF.

The genes are TRBV25-1 and TRBJ2-7; D possibly corresponds to TRBD1 (6 bases). The CDR3 spans 15 residues. Germline V gene lookup returns CDR1 MGHDK and CDR2 SYGVNS. V gave up 3 bases and J gave up 2 bases, with 14 bases separating them. Written as DNA, the CDR3 is TGTGCCAGCAGTGATATGGGACACGGTGCCTACGAGCAGTACTTC. It codes for CASSDMGHGAYEQYF.

V usage is TRBV5-1 and J usage is TRBJ2-3; 9 nucleotides agree with TRBD2. V lost 4 bases to trimming and J lost 0 bases; unmatched junction nucleotides: 6. CDR1 is SGHRS and CDR2 is YFSETQ in the germline V gene. CDR3 length: 16 amino acids. CDR3 bases: TGCGCCAGCAGCCCCGGACTAGCGACTAGCACAGATACGCAGTATTTT. It specifies CASSPGLATSTDTQYF.

The chain recombines TRBV27 with TRBJ2-1; 10 nucleotides agree with TRBD1. The CDR3 is 15 residues long. CDR1 is MNHEY and CDR2 is SMNVEV in the germline V gene (reference sequence). Unmatched junction bases numbered 9, after V lost 7 bases and J lost 6 bases. The CDR3 bases are TGTGCCAGCAATCGCGGGACAGGGGTAAGCAATGAGCAGTTCTTC. The encoded protein is CASNRGTGVSNEQFF.

The chain recombines TRBV5-6 with TRBJ1-6; TRBD1 aligns across 9 bases. Germline V gene sequence: CDR1 SGHDT, CDR2 YYEEEE. The CDR3 sequence is 15 residues long. J lost 7 bases, V lost 1 base, and 3 bases had no gene match. The CDR3 loop is CASSLIGQGNSPLHF. In DNA, the CDR3 is TGTGCCAGCAGCTTGATAGGACAGGGGAATTCACCCCTCCACTTT.

This clone occurred once. The genes are TRBV19 and TRBJ1-1; D not resolved. Trimming pared 0 bases from V and 0 bases from J, leaving 5 bases between. The CDR3 contains 14 residues. From germline, CDR1 is LNHDA and CDR2 SQIVND (reference sequence). CDR3 region: CASSIDQVNTEAFF. CDR3 nucleotide sequence: TGTGCCAGTAGTATAGATCAGGTGAACACTGAAGCTTTCTTT.

In DNA, the CDR3 is TGTGCCAGCAGCCCCACGAGAGACTCCTACAATGAGCAGTTCTTC. This gives the protein CASSPTRDSYNEQFF. This chain uses TRBV3-1 (or the pseudogene TRBV3-2) with TRBJ2-1, with D unresolved. The length of the CDR3 is 15 residues. CDR1 and CDR2 (germline): LGHDT, YNNKEL (reference sequence). V lost 4 bases and J 0 bases, leaving 10 bases between the germline ends.